The clone carrying this T cell receptor (beta chain) was recorded a few times. The antigen is not known. V lost 7 bases and J lost 8, with 11 bases in between. The CDR3 covers 11 residues. Germline assignment: CDR1 MDHEN and CDR2 SYDVKM. Sequencing targeted expressed TCRB transcripts, as all isolated RNA had been reverse transcribed. Libraries were prepared by immunoSEQ multiplex PCR; TCRdb keeps only in-frame clonotypes and omits some of them. The data contain 600,000 to 650,000 clones, around a sixth of them singletons. The data were obtained in a study of beta chain features in type 1 diabetes. In the study overall: There were 95 million to 110 million sorted cells examined across all samples. Findings and limits, study-wide: With patients and controls alike, PCR might favor shorter templates to an equal degree. Shortening that was moderate but significant affected the TCRB CDR3s of Type 1 diabetes patients in all four CD4+ subsets. Across patients, naive, central memory and Treg TCRB repertoires exhibited apparently greater similarity than was observed across healthy donors.

V and J are TRBV28 and TRBJ1-2; no reliable D call. This clonotype was sampled from a man aged 18 to 30 in good health. The sequenced sample consisted of naive CD4+ T cells from blood. DNA for the CDR3: TGTGCCAGCATATCACGGTCGGGCTACACCTTC. Encoded protein: CASISRSGYTF.